This T cell receptor beta chain stems from a study of blood T cell repertoires in COVID-19. Clones were read by immunoSEQ multiplex PCR, and TCRdb kept only the in-frame ones, dropping some. The repertoire consists of under 80,000 clones, with roughly nine tenths occurring once and the leading ten covering approximately 15%. The ends lost 4 bases at V and 7 bases at J; junction bases unmatched: 10. The CDR3 covers 15 residues. Germline CDR1 is SGHNT and CDR2 is YYREEE (reference sequence). The sample holds a few counts of this clone. Material: peripheral blood. This chain uses TRBV5-4 with TRBJ2-2, with TRBD2 matching over 7 bases. The receptor comes from a man older than 75 in a cohort sampled during active COVID-19. The CDR3 reads CASSPGGWRSGELFF. The DNA of the CDR3 is TGTGCCAGCAGCCCGGGGGGTTGGCGGAGCGGGGAGCTGTTTTTT. The complete variable domain, with remaining parts taken from reference TRBV5-4 and TRBJ2-2, reads ETGVTQSPTHLIKTRGQQVTLRCSSQSGHNTVSWYQQALGQGPQFIFQYYREEENGRGNFPPRFSGLQFPNYSSELNVNALELDDSALYLCASSPGGWRSGELFFGEGSRLTVL.